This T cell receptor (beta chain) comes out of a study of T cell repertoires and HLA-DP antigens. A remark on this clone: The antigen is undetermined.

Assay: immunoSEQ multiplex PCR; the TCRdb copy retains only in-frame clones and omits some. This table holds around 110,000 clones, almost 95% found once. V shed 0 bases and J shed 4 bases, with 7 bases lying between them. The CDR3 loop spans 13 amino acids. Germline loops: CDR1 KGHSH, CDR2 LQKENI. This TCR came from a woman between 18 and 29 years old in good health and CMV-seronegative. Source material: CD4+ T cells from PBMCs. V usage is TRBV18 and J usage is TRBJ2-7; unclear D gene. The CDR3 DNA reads TGTGCCAGCTCACCACCATTGAAGTACGAGCAGTACTTC. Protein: CASSPPLKYEQYF.